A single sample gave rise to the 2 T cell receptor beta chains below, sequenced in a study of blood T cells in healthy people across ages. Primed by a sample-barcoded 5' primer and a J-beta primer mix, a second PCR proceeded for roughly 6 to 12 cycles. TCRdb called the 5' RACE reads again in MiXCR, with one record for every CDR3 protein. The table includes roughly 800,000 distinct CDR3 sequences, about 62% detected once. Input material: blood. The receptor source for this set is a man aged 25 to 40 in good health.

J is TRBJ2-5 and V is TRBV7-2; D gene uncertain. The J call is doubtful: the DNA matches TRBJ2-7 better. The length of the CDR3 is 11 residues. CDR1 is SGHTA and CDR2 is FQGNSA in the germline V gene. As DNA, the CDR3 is TGTGCCAGCGGCTCGCGCTTCGAGCAGTACTTC. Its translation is CASGSRFEQYF.

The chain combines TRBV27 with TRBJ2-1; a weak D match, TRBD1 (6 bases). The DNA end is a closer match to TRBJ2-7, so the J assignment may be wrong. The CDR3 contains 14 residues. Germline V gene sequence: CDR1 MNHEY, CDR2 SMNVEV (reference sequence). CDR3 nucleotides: TGTGCCAGCAGTCCCAGTTGGGGGCGGTACGAGCAGTACTTC. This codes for CASSPSWGRYEQYF.